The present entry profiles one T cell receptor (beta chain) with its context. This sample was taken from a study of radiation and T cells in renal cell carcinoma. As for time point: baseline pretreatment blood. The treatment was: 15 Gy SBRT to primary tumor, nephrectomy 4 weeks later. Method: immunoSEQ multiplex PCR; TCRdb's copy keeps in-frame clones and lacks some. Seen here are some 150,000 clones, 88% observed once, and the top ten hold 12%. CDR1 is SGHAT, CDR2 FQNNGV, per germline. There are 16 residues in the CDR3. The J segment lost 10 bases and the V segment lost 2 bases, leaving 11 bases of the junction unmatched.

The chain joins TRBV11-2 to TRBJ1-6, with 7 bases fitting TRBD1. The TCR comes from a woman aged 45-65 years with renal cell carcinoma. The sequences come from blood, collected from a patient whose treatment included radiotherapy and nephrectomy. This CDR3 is CASSLRQGGDGSPLHF. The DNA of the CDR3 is TGTGCCAGCAGCTTAAGACAGGGAGGTGACGGCTCACCCCTCCACTTT.